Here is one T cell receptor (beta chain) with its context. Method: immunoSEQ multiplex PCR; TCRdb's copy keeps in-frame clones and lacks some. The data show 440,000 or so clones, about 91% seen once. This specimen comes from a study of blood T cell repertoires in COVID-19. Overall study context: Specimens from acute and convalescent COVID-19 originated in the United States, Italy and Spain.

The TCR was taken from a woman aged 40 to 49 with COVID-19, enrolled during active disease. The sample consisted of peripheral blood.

CDR3 in amino acids: CASSLVFWASGVQETQYF. The DNA for the CDR3 is TGTGCCAGCAGCTTAGTGTTTTGGGCTAGCGGGGTCCAAGAGACCCAGTACTTC. The genes are TRBV7-2 and TRBJ2-5; TRBD2 matches at 9 bases. Germline CDR1 reads SGHTA; CDR2 reads FQGNSA. V lost 1 base and J lost 1; bases outside the gene matches: 10. The CDR3 is made up of 18 amino acids.